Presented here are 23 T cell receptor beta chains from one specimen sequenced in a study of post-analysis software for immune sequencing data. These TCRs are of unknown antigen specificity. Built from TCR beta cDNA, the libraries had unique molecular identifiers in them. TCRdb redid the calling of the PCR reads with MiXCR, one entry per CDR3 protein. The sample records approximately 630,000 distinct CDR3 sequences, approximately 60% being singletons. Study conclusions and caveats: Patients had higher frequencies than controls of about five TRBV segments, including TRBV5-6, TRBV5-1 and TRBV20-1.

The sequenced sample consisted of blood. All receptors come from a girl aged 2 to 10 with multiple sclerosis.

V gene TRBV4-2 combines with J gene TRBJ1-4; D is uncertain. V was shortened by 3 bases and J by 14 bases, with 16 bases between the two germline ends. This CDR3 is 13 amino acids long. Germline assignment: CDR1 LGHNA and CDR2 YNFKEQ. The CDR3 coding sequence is TGTGCCAGCAGCCAGGGCACAAGGCCGGATCTGTTTTTT. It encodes CASSQGTRPDLFF.

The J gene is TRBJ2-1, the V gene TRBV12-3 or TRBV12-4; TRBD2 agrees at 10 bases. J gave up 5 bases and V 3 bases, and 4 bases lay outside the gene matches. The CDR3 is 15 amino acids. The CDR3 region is CASSLTAGGNNEQFF. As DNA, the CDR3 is TGTGCCAGCAGTTTGACAGCGGGAGGGAACAATGAGCAGTTCTTC.

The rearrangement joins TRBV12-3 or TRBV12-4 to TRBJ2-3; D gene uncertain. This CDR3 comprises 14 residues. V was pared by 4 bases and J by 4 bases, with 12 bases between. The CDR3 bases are TGTGCCAGCAGTTCTAGATTTCAGGCAGATACGCAGTATTTT. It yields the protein CASSSRFQADTQYF.

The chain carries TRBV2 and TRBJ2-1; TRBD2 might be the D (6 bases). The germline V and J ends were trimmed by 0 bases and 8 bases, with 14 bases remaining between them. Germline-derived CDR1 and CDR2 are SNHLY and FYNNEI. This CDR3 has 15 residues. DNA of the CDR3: TGTGCCAGCAGTGAAGCCCGAATTTGGGGGGATGAGCAGTTCTTC. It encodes CASSEARIWGDEQFF. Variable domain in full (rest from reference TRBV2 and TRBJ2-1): EPEVTQTPSHQVTQMGQEVILRCVPISNHLYFYWYRQILGQKVEFLVSFYNNEISEKSEIFDDQFSVERPDGSNFTLKIRSTKLEDSAMYFCASSEARIWGDEQFFGPGTRLTVL.

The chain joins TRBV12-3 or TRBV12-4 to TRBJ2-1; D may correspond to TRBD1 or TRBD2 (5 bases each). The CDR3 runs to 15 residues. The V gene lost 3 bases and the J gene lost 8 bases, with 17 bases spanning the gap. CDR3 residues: CASSFIPGAKDEQFF. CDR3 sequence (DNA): TGTGCCAGCAGTTTCATCCCCGGGGCGAAGGATGAGCAGTTCTTC.

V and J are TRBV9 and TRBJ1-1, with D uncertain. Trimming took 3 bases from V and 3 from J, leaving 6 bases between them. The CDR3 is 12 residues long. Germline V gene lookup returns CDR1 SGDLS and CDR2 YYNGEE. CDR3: CASSAVHTEAFF. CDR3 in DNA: TGTGCCAGCAGCGCCGTCCACACTGAAGCTTTCTTT.

In nucleotides, the CDR3 is TGTGCCAGCAGCTTCCACCCTAGCGGGAGGGCCACAGATACGCAGTATTTT. This encodes CASSFHPSGRATDTQYF. The chain couples TRBV7-3 to TRBJ2-3, with TRBD2 matching 12 bases. V shed 3 bases, J shed 2 bases, and the junction held 6 bases outside the gene matches. Germline-derived CDR1 and CDR2 are SGHTA and FQGTGA. The CDR3 spans 17 residues.

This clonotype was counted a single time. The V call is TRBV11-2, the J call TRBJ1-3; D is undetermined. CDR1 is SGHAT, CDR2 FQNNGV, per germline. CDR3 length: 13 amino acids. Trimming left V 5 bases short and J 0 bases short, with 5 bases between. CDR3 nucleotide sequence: TGTGCCAGCAGCGTAGCCTCTGGAAACACCATATATTTT. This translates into CASSVASGNTIYF.

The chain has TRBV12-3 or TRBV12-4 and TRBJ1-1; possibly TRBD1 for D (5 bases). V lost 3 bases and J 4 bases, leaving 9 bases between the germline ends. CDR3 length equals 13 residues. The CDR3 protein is CASSLGPPTEAFF. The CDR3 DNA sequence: TGTGCCAGCAGTTTGGGGCCCCCCACTGAAGCTTTCTTT.

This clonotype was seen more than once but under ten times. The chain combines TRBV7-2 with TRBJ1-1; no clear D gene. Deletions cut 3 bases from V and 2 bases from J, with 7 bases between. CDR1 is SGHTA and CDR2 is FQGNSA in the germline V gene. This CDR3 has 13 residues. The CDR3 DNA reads TGTGCCAGCAGCTTGGGGTTCAACACTGAAGCTTTCTTT. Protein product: CASSLGFNTEAFF.

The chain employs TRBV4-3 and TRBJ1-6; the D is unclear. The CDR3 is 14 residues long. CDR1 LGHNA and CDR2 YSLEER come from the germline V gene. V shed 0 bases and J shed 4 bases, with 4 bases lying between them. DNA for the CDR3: TGCGCCAGCAGCCAAGATCGGTATAATTCACCCCTCCACTTT. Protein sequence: CASSQDRYNSPLHF.

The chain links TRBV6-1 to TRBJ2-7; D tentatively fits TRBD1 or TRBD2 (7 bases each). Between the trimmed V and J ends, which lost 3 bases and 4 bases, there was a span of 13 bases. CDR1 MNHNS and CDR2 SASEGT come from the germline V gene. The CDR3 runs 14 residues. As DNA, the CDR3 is TGTGCCAGCAGTGACAGGGGGGGGAGGTACGAGCAGTACTTC. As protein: CASSDRGGRYEQYF.

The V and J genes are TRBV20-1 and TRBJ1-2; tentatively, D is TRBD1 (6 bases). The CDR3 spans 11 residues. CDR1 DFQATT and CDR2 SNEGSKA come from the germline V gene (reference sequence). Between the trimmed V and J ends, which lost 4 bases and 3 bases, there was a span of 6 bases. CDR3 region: CSATGDYGYTF. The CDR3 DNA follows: TGCAGTGCTACAGGGGACTATGGCTACACCTTC.

CDR3 DNA: TGCGCCAGCAGCTTGGGACAGGGGCAGGATGGGCAGTTCTTC. Translating it yields CASSLGQGQDGQFF. The chain combines TRBV5-1 with TRBJ2-1; TRBD1 matches at 8 bases. Losses at the gene ends were 0 bases for V and 12 bases for J; bases not matched to a gene: 8. Germline-derived CDR1 and CDR2 are SGHRS and YFSETQ. The CDR3 sequence is 14 residues long.

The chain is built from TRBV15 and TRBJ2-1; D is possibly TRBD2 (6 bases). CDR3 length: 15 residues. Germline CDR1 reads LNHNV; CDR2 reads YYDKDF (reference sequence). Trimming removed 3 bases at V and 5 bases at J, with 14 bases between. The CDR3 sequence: CATSRGGVSHNEQFF. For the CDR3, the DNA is TGTGCCACCAGCAGGGGAGGTGTTTCCCACAATGAGCAGTTCTTC.

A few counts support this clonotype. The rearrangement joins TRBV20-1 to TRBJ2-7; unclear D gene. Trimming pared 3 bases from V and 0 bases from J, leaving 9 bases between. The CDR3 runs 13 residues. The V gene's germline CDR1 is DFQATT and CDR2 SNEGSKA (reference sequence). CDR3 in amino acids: CSARPVASYEQYF. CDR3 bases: TGCAGTGCTAGGCCGGTCGCCTCCTACGAGCAGTACTTC.

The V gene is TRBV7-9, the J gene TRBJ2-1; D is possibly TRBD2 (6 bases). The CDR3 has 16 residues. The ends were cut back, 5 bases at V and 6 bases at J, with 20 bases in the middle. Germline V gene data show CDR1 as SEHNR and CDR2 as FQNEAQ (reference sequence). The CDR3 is CASSLGVGSLANEQFF. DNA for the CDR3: TGTGCCAGCAGCCTGGGTGTCGGGAGCTTAGCCAATGAGCAGTTCTTC.

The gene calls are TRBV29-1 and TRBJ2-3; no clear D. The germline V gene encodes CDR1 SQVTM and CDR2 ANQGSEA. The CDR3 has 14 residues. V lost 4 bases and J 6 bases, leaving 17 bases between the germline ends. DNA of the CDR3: TGCAGCGTTGCTCAGGCGGCCGGCGCGGATACGCAGTATTTT. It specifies CSVAQAAGADTQYF.

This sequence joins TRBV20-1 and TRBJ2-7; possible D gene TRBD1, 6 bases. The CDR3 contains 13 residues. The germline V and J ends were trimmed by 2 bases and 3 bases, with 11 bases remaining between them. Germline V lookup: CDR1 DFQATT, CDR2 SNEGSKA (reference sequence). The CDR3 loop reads CSARSGTLYEQYF. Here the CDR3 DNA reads TGCAGTGCTAGATCCGGGACACTCTACGAGCAGTACTTC.

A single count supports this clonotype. The CDR3 nucleotides are TGCAGTTGGACTAGCGGGTCCTACAATGAGCAGTTCTTC. Protein sequence: CSWTSGSYNEQFF. V is TRBV20-1 and J is TRBJ2-1; 11 bases align to TRBD2. The ends lost 8 bases at V and 1 base at J; junction bases unmatched: 1. The CDR3 runs 13 residues. CDR1 and CDR2 (germline): DFQATT, SNEGSKA (reference sequence).

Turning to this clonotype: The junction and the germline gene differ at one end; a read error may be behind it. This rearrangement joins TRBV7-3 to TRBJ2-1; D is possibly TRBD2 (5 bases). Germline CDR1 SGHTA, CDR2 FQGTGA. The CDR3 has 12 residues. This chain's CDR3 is CTSTKFPGEQFF. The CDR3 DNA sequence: TGTACCAGCACCAAGTTTCCGGGAGAGCAGTTCTTC.

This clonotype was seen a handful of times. As DNA, the CDR3 is TGCGCCAGCAGCGCCCACCAAGAGACCCAGTACTTC. This translates into CASSAHQETQYF. The chain couples TRBV5-1 to TRBJ2-5; unclear D gene. V lost 4 bases and J 0 bases, leaving 4 bases between the germline ends. Germline loops: CDR1 SGHRS, CDR2 YFSETQ. The CDR3 sequence is 12 residues long.

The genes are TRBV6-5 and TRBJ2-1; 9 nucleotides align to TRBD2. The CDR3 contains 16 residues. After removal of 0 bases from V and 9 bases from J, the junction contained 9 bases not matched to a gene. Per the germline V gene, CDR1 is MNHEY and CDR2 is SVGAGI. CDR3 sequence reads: CASSYSRGGGVSEQFF. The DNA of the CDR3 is TGTGCCAGCAGTTACTCGAGGGGCGGGGGGGTGAGTGAGCAGTTCTTC.